This TCR beta chain derives from a study of blood T cell repertoires in COVID-19. Under the authors' procedure: Reference gene primer amplification gave estimated nucleated cell counts. Sequenced by immunoSEQ multiplex PCR; TCRdb stores in-frame clones only, minus some. V, J and clone size were drawn from that table, and D and trimming were deduced from the DNA. Altogether around 270,000 clones are present, roughly 84% being singletons, with the ten largest covering less than 2%. Germline CDR1 reads SGHTA; CDR2 reads FQGNSA. The CDR3 is made up of 14 amino acids. V shed 5 bases and J 3 bases; nucleotides not matched to a gene: 5.

This clonotype originated in a woman aged 40 to 49 who had recovered from COVID-19. The chain uses TRBV7-2 and TRBJ2-7, with 9 bases fitting TRBD1. The sequenced sample consisted of peripheral blood. CDR3: CASSPNRGLYEQYF. CDR3 DNA sequence: TGTGCCAGCAGCCCTAACAGGGGGCTCTACGAGCAGTACTTC.